Listed here are 8 T cell receptor beta chains from one sample, sequenced in a study of blood T cell repertoires in COVID-19. Only in-frame clones appear in the TCRdb table, and some are missing; sequencing was by immunoSEQ multiplex PCR. The sample yields fewer than 15,000 clones, around 87% seen once. Sequencing was carried out using peripheral blood. The source is a human donor with active COVID-19. The donor label of this sample is uncertain.

The chain recombines TRBV6-5 with TRBJ2-7; a weak D match, TRBD2 (6 bases). Germline V gene lookup returns CDR1 MNHEY and CDR2 SVGAGI. The CDR3 loop spans 14 amino acids. The V and J ends lost 8 bases and 0 bases respectively, with 14 bases between them. As DNA, the CDR3 is TGTGCCAGCGGTTCGGGGAGGAGCTCCTACGAGCAGTACTTC. Translated, it gives CASGSGRSSYEQYF.

The chain uses TRBV12-5 and TRBJ2-1; 7 nucleotides line up with TRBD2. CDR3 size: 15 residues. The trim removed 6 bases at V and 3 bases at J, leaving 8 bases unmatched. CDR1 is LGHNT, CDR2 FRNRAP, per germline. The CDR3 protein is CASGIGEGYYNEQFF. Written as DNA, the CDR3 is TGTGCTAGTGGGATAGGGGAGGGATACTACAATGAGCAGTTCTTC.

V gene TRBV15 combines with J gene TRBJ2-7, with D possibly being TRBD1 (6 bases). The germline gives CDR1 LNHNV, CDR2 YYDKDF (reference sequence). The CDR3 is 15 residues long. Trimming stripped 3 bases from V and 2 bases from J, with 14 bases between. The CDR3 spells CATSSDRRRTYEQYF. In DNA form, the CDR3 reads TGTGCCACCAGCAGCGACAGGAGGCGAACCTACGAGCAGTACTTC.

The chain joins TRBV28 to TRBJ2-5; perhaps TRBD1 as D (6 bases). V dropped 3 bases and J dropped 2 bases, with 13 bases sitting between them. From germline, CDR1 is MDHEN and CDR2 SYDVKM. The CDR3 has 15 residues. CDR3 loop: CASSFVGAIQETQYF. The CDR3 DNA reads as TGTGCCAGCAGTTTCGTGGGGGCCATACAAGAGACCCAGTACTTC.

The V call is TRBV20-1, the J call TRBJ1-6; TRBD1 might be the D (6 bases). CDR3 size: 14 residues. Germline CDR1 DFQATT, CDR2 SNEGSKA (reference sequence). Trimming left V 3 bases short and J 9 bases short, with 15 bases between. Here the CDR3 reads CSASGGAGRSPLHF. For the CDR3, the DNA is TGCAGTGCTAGTGGGGGCGCAGGGCGTTCACCCCTCCACTTT.

This clone was seen more than once but under ten times. V and J are TRBV6-2 or TRBV6-3 and TRBJ2-7; D unclear. The V end lost 2 bases, the J end lost 0 bases, and 11 bases lay between the germline ends. The germline V gene has CDR1 MNHEY and CDR2 SVGEGT. The CDR3 is made up of 15 amino acids. The CDR3 is CASSYPDTVSYEQYF. The CDR3 DNA reads TGTGCCAGCAGTTACCCAGACACGGTCTCCTACGAGCAGTACTTC.

The chain recombines TRBV27 with TRBJ1-5; tentatively, D is TRBD1 (6 bases). CDR1 MNHEY and CDR2 SMNVEV come from the germline V gene (reference sequence). With 4 bases removed from V and 1 base from J, the gap between germline ends came to 11 bases. This CDR3 contains 15 residues. CDR3 nucleotides: TGTGCCAGCAGTTCACCGGGACAAAGCAATCAGCCCCAGCATTTT. This translates into CASSSPGQSNQPQHF.

The chain joins TRBV5-1 to TRBJ2-6, with 13 bases aligning to TRBD2. CDR1 is SGHRS and CDR2 is YFSETQ in the germline V gene. This CDR3 contains 19 residues. With 4 bases clipped from V and 4 bases from J, the junction kept 11 bases outside the gene matches. The CDR3 here is CASSPGTSGALGGANVLTF. Here the CDR3 DNA reads TGCGCCAGCAGCCCCGGGACTAGCGGGGCGCTGGGGGGGGCCAACGTCCTGACTTTC.